Below, one TCR beta chain is given with its context. The data belong to a study of blood T cell repertoires in COVID-19. Study context: Donors in the United States, Italy and Spain gave samples during acute or convalescent COVID-19. Nucleic acid was either cDNA or gDNA, and it came from T cells, B-cell-depleted T cells, or PBMCs.

CDR1 and CDR2 from the germline V gene are MNHEY and SVGAGI. CDR3 length: 15 amino acids. V dropped 1 base and J dropped 4; count of bases not matched to a gene: 3. In the source study's methods: From reference gene primer amplification, estimates of nucleated cell counts were derived. Sequenced by immunoSEQ multiplex PCR; TCRdb stores in-frame clones only, minus some. D and trimming were read from the DNA, whereas the V and J calls and clone size are those reported in that table. The sample lists about 190,000 clones; almost 85% were seen once. The clonotype was recovered from a woman aged 70-85 years with active or convalescent COVID-19. Specimen: peripheral blood. This chain links TRBV6-5 with TRBJ2-1; 8 bases match TRBD2. CDR3 nucleotides: TGTGCCAGCAGTTACTGGACTAGCAGATACAATGAGCAGTTCTTC. It yields the protein CASSYWTSRYNEQFF.